The 7 T cell receptor beta chains below were found in one sample sequenced in a study of blood T cell repertoires in COVID-19. The table came from immunoSEQ multiplex PCR; TCRdb's copy has only in-frame clones and leaves some out. The sample has 150,000 to 160,000 clones; under 95% are singletons. Sequenced material: peripheral blood. These receptors were obtained from a man aged 45-60 years with acute or convalescent COVID-19.

The rearrangement links TRBV10-2 to TRBJ2-7, with TRBD2 identical over 11 bases. The CDR3 length is 16 residues. Germline CDR1 reads WSHSY; CDR2 reads SAAADI. Trimming took 0 bases from V and 6 from J; bases not matched to a gene: 7. CDR3 protein: CASSESRTSGRSEQYF. DNA of the CDR3: TGCGCCAGCAGTGAGTCTCGGACTAGCGGGCGGTCCGAGCAGTACTTC.

CDR3 sequence reads: CAWSAGSGVNEQFF. Here the CDR3 DNA reads TGTGCCTGGAGTGCTGGTAGCGGGGTTAATGAGCAGTTCTTC. The chain uses TRBV30 and TRBJ2-1; TRBD2 agrees at 8 bases. The V segment lost 1 base and the J segment 7 bases; nucleotides outside the gene matches: 6. The germline V gene encodes CDR1 GTSNPN and CDR2 SVGIG (reference sequence). The CDR3 extends over 14 amino acids.

This sequence joins TRBV7-9 and TRBJ2-5; 12 bases map to TRBD2. The J segment lost 6 bases and the V segment lost 1 base, leaving 6 bases of the junction unmatched. The CDR3 is 16 amino acids. Germline assignment: CDR1 SEHNR and CDR2 FQNEAQ (reference sequence). The CDR3 is CASSLEASGGAKTQYF. Written as DNA, the CDR3 is TGTGCCAGCAGCTTAGAGGCTAGCGGGGGGGCAAAGACCCAGTACTTC.

The chain employs TRBV20-1 and TRBJ2-1; the D gene is possibly TRBD2 (5 bases). The V end lost 3 bases, the J end lost 12 bases, and 9 bases lay between the germline ends. CDR3 length equals 10 residues. Germline CDR1 reads DFQATT; CDR2 reads SNEGSKA (reference sequence). The CDR3 DNA reads as TGCAGTGCTAGCCAACGGGGGCAGTTCTTC. This sequence encodes CSASQRGQFF.

CDR3 sequence: CASSLDRALSRVLHF. In DNA, the CDR3 is TGTGCCAGCAGCTTAGATAGGGCTCTGAGCAGGGTCCTCCACTTT. The V call is TRBV11-2, the J call TRBJ1-6, with D possibly matching TRBD1 (5 bases). The V and J ends lost 0 bases and 15 bases respectively, with 18 bases between them. The CDR3 loop spans 15 amino acids. Germline V lookup: CDR1 SGHAT, CDR2 FQNNGV.

This chain connects TRBV19 to TRBJ2-6; TRBD1 matches at 9 bases. CDR1 is LNHDA, CDR2 SQIVND, per germline (reference sequence). Losses at the gene ends were 7 bases for V and 3 bases for J; bases not matched to a gene: 16. CDR3 length: 19 residues. The CDR3 protein is CASKRGTGTGIDGANVLTF. DNA of the CDR3: TGTGCCAGTAAGAGGGGAACCGGGACAGGGATTGATGGGGCCAACGTCCTGACTTTC.

This clone came up once. This specimen includes other DNA sequences encoding the same CDR3. The chain links TRBV15 to TRBJ2-1, with 8 bases aligning to TRBD1. There are 15 residues in the CDR3. CDR1 and CDR2 from the germline V gene are LNHNV and YYDKDF (reference sequence). The J segment lost 8 bases and the V segment lost 1 base, leaving 7 bases of the junction unmatched. The CDR3 nucleotides are TGTGCCACCAGCAGAGGAGGACAGGGTGGCGATGAGCAGTTCTTC. Translation: CATSRGGQGGDEQFF. The whole variable domain, remainder taken from reference TRBV15 and TRBJ2-1, is DAMVIQNPRYQVTQFGKPVTLSCSQTLNHNVMYWYQQKSSQAPKLLFHYYDKDFNNEADTPDNFQSRRPNTSFCFLDIRSPGLGDTAMYLCATSRGGQGGDEQFFGPGTRLTVL.